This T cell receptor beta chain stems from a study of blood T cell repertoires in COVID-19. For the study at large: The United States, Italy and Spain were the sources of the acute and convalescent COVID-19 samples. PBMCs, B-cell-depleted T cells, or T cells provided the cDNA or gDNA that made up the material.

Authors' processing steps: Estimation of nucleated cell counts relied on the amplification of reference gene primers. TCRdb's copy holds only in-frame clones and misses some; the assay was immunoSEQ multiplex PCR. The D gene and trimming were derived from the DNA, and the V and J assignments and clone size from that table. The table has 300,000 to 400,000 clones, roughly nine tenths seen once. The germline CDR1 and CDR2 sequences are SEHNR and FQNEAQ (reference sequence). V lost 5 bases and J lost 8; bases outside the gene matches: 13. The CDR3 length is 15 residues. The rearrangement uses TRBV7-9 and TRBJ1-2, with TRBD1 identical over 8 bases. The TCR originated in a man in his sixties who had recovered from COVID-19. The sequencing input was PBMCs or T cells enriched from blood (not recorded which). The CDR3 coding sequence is TGTGCCAGCAGCGCCGGGACAGGCGGTTGGAGGGGCTACACCTTC. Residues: CASSAGTGGWRGYTF.